Listed here are 18 T cell receptor beta chains from one sample, sequenced in a study of blood T cell repertoires in COVID-19. Assay: immunoSEQ multiplex PCR; the TCRdb copy retains only in-frame clones and omits some. The sample has approximately 130,000 clones, about 90% seen once. The sequenced material came from peripheral blood. These receptors came from a man between 50 and 59 years old with active COVID-19.

This chain joins TRBV12-3 or TRBV12-4 and TRBJ1-2; the D is unclear. CDR3 length equals 13 residues. Between the trimmed V and J ends, which lost 2 bases and 3 bases, there was a span of 7 bases. The CDR3 DNA reads TGTGCCAGCAGTTTAAAGAACTACTATGGCTACACCTTC. This translates into CASSLKNYYGYTF.

The chain links TRBV9 to TRBJ2-5; possible D gene TRBD2, 5 bases. This CDR3 spans 14 amino acids. The germline V gene encodes CDR1 SGDLS and CDR2 YYNGEE. Trimming pared 3 bases from V and 5 bases from J, leaving 14 bases between. Here the CDR3 reads CASSGGTTGETQYF. The CDR3 coding sequence is TGTGCCAGCAGCGGAGGAACGACGGGGGAGACCCAGTACTTC.

This clone was observed a handful of times. The rearrangement joins TRBV11-3 to TRBJ2-7; 9 bases are a match to TRBD1. The CDR3 is 17 amino acids. Per the germline V gene, CDR1 is SGHNT and CDR2 is YENEEA. The V segment lost 4 bases and the J segment 5 bases; nucleotides outside the gene matches: 15. The CDR3 loop reads CASSSTQSGQGVHEQYF. The CDR3 region has the DNA TGTGCCAGCAGCTCGACCCAGTCGGGACAGGGAGTCCACGAGCAGTACTTC. Full variable domain (missing parts from reference TRBV11-3 and TRBJ2-7): EAGVVQSPRYKIIEKKQPVAFWCNPISGHNTLYWYLQNLGQGPELLIRYENEEAVDDSQLPKDRFSAERLKGVDSTLKIQPAELGDSAVYLCASSSTQSGQGVHEQYFGPGTRLTVT.

The rearrangement links TRBV19 to TRBJ1-5; 8 bases are shared with TRBD1. Germline V lookup: CDR1 LNHDA, CDR2 SQIVND (reference sequence). The CDR3 has 13 residues. The trim removed 6 bases at V and 7 bases at J, leaving 5 bases unmatched. For the CDR3, the DNA is TGTGCCAGTAGGGACAGGGAGGTACAGCCCCAGCATTTT. Translating it yields CASRDREVQPQHF.

This clone was counted between two and nine times. Distinct nucleotide sequences in the sample also encode this CDR3. The chain recombines TRBV5-4 with TRBJ1-6; D gene uncertain. V was shortened by 0 bases and J by 4 bases, with 5 bases between the two germline ends. Germline CDR1 reads SGHNT; CDR2 reads YYREEE (reference sequence). The CDR3 length is 14 residues. The CDR3 region has the DNA TGTGCCAGCAGCTTGGACAGATATAATTCACCCCTCCACTTT. Encoded protein: CASSLDRYNSPLHF.

This clone occurred once. The rearrangement uses TRBV18 and TRBJ2-3; 9 bases are shared with TRBD2. Germline trimming cut 6 bases from V and 0 bases from J; bases unmatched to any gene: 7. CDR3 length: 16 residues. The germline V gene encodes CDR1 KGHSH and CDR2 LQKENI. The CDR3 protein is CASSFSGGPSTDTQYF. CDR3 nucleotide sequence: TGTGCCAGCTCCTTTAGCGGGGGCCCTAGCACAGATACGCAGTATTTT.

The sample holds a few counts of this clone. This rearrangement joins TRBV7-9 to TRBJ1-2, with 7 bases lining up with TRBD1. There are 16 residues in the CDR3. The junction had 7 bases not matched to a gene; V was cut back by 1 base and J by 2 bases. In germline, CDR1 is SEHNR, CDR2 FQNEAQ (reference sequence). The CDR3 bases are TGTGCCAGCAGCTTAGTTCTGGACAGGATCAACTATGGCTACACCTTC. It yields the protein CASSLVLDRINYGYTF.

V is TRBV6-5 and J is TRBJ2-7, with 9 bases identical to TRBD1. J lost 12 bases, V lost 6 bases, and 12 bases had no gene match. Germline CDR1 and CDR2: MNHEY and SVGAGI. CDR3 length: 13 residues. The CDR3: CASSSSPSDRGYF. The CDR3 coding sequence is TGTGCCAGCAGCTCCTCACCCTCGGACAGGGGGTACTTC.

The CDR3: CAWRSGFSYNSPLHF. CDR3 nucleotide sequence: TGTGCCTGGAGGTCAGGCTTCTCCTATAATTCACCCCTCCACTTT. The V call is TRBV30, the J call TRBJ1-6; D remains unclear. Trimming stripped 3 bases from V and 0 bases from J, with 9 bases between. Germline assignment: CDR1 GTSNPN and CDR2 SVGIG (reference sequence). This CDR3 spans 15 amino acids.

The rearrangement uses TRBV19 and TRBJ2-7; D call uncertain. The V and J ends lost 3 bases and 3 bases respectively, with 12 bases between them. This CDR3 has 14 residues. CDR1 is LNHDA, CDR2 SQIVND, per germline (reference sequence). The CDR3 DNA sequence: TGTGCCAGTAGTATCCACGGAGAAAGCTACGAGCAGTACTTC. Translated, it gives CASSIHGESYEQYF.

This clone was counted many times. The chain is built from TRBV5-1 and TRBJ2-2, with 8 bases lining up with TRBD1. V gave up 4 bases and J gave up 6 bases; unmatched junction bases: 8. Germline assignment: CDR1 SGHRS and CDR2 YFSETQ. This CDR3 contains 15 residues. The chain's CDR3 is CASSLDRVGSGELFF. CDR3 nucleotide sequence: TGCGCCAGCAGCCTGGACAGGGTGGGGTCCGGGGAGCTGTTTTTT.

V is TRBV6-4 and J is TRBJ1-1; 8 nucleotides align to TRBD1. The CDR3 runs 13 residues. J gave up 5 bases and V 6 bases, and 5 bases lay outside the gene matches. CDR1 and CDR2 (germline): MRHNA, SNTAGT. The CDR3 DNA is TGTGCCAGCAGAAGACAGGGGAGTACTGAAGCTTTCTTT. Protein product: CASRRQGSTEAFF.

This clone was observed a few times. The rearrangement joins TRBV19 to TRBJ1-1; 8 bases map to TRBD1. This CDR3 spans 14 amino acids. The J segment lost 5 bases and the V segment lost 5 bases, leaving 7 bases of the junction unmatched. Germline V gene data show CDR1 as LNHDA and CDR2 as SQIVND (reference sequence). For the CDR3, the DNA is TGTGCCAGTAGTCTTACAGGGGGGGGGACTGAAGCTTTCTTT. Protein product: CASSLTGGGTEAFF.

The rearrangement uses TRBV18 and TRBJ2-5; TRBD2 matches 10 bases. V dropped 6 bases and J dropped 0; count of bases not matched to a gene: 7. Germline lookup yields CDR1 KGHSH and CDR2 LQKENI. This CDR3 region has 16 residues. CDR3 amino acids: CASSPSGGAYQETQYF. In DNA, the CDR3 is TGTGCCAGCTCTCCGAGCGGGGGGGCGTACCAAGAGACCCAGTACTTC.

This chain links TRBV16 with TRBJ1-1; a possible D gene is TRBD1 (5 bases). This CDR3 has 17 residues. Germline V lookup: CDR1 KGHSY, CDR2 FQNENV. Trimming cost V 0 bases and J 1 base, with 15 bases left between them. CDR3 loop: CASSQSPGGRTNTEAFF. In nucleotides, the CDR3 is TGTGCCAGCAGCCAATCCCCGGGGGGAAGGACGAACACTGAAGCTTTCTTT.

This chain uses TRBV14 with TRBJ2-3, with D possibly matching TRBD1 (6 bases). Germline V CDR1 and CDR2: SGHDN, FVKESK. The germline V and J ends were trimmed by 0 bases and 5 bases, with 9 bases remaining between them. The CDR3 is 14 residues long. CDR3 nucleotide sequence: TGTGCCAGCAGCCAAGAGAGGGGGAGAGATACGCAGTATTTT. Translated, it gives CASSQERGRDTQYF.

This clone occurred once. The rearrangement joins TRBV30 to TRBJ2-5; D may be TRBD1 (7 bases). V was trimmed by 4 bases and J by 4 bases, leaving 16 bases between them. The CDR3 runs to 14 residues. Germline loops: CDR1 GTSNPN, CDR2 SVGIG (reference sequence). This chain's CDR3 is CAWTPRRGRETQYF. The CDR3 coding sequence is TGTGCCTGGACTCCGAGGAGGGGGCGAGAGACCCAGTACTTC.

The table lists this clone with a count of one. V gene TRBV6-2 or TRBV6-3 combines with J gene TRBJ1-2; 7 bases map to TRBD1. In germline, CDR1 is MNHEY, CDR2 SVGEGT. The ends lost 6 bases at V and 8 bases at J; junction bases unmatched: 15. This CDR3 has 15 amino acids. Here the CDR3 DNA reads TGTGCCAGCAGCCGCGGACAGGATGGATTACGGGGCTACACCTTC. Its translation: CASSRGQDGLRGYTF.